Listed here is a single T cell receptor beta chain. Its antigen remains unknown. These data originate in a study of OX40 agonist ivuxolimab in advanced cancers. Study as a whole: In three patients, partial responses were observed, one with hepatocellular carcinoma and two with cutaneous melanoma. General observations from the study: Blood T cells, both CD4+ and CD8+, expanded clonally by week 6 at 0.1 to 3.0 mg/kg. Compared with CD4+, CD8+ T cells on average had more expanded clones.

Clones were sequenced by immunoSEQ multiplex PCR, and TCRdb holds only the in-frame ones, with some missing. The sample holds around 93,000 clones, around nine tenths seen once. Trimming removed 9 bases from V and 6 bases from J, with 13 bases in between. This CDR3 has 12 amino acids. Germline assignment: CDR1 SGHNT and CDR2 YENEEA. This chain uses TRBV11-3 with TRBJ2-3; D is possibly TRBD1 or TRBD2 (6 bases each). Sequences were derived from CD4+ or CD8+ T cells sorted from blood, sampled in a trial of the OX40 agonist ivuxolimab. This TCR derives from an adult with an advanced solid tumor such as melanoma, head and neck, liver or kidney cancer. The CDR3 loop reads CASSRGLDTQYF. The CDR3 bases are TGTGCCAGTTCTCGGGGGCTGGATACGCAGTATTTT.